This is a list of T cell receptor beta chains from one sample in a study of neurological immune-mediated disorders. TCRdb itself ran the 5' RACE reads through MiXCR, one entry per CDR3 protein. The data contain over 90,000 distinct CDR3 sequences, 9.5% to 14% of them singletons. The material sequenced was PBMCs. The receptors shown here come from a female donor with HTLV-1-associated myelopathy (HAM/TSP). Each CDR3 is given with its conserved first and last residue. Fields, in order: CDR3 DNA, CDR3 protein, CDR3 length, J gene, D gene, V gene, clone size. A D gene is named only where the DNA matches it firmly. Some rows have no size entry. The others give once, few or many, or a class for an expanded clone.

TGCAGTGCTAGAGTGTGGGGGGGGACAGATACGCAGTATTTT | CSARVWGGTDTQYF | 14 | TRBJ2-3 | TRBD2 | TRBV20-1 | few
TGTGCCAGCAGCCAAGGGAAAGCGGGGGTGGGGGATACGCAGTATTTT | CASSQGKAGVGDTQYF | 16 | TRBJ2-3 | TRBD2 | TRBV4-2 | many
TGTGCCAGCAGCCAAATAAGGGAGACCCAGTACTTC | CASSQIRETQYF | 12 | TRBJ2-5 | . | TRBV7-2 | many
TGCGCCAGCAGCTTGGACGGGATTTACAATGAGCAGTTCTTC | CASSLDGIYNEQFF | 14 | TRBJ2-1 | . | TRBV5-1 | many
TGCAGTGCTAGAAGCTATGGGACTACTAACACCGGGGAGCTGTTTTTT | CSARSYGTTNTGELFF | 16 | TRBJ2-2 | TRBD2 | TRBV20-1 | .
TGTGCCAGAACCGGCCGGGACAGCCAATACGAGCAGTACTTC | CARTGRDSQYEQYF | 14 | TRBJ2-7 | TRBD1 | TRBV12-3/TRBV12-4 | .
TGCAGTGCTAGAGATCGAGGGCTAGCGGGGAGGATCTCCTACGAGCAGTACTTC | CSARDRGLAGRISYEQYF | 18 | TRBJ2-7 | TRBD2 | TRBV20-1 | .
TGCGCCAGCAGCTTGCTAGCGGGGGGGGACACCGGGGAGCTGTTTTTT | CASSLLAGGDTGELFF | 16 | TRBJ2-2 | TRBD2 | TRBV4-1 | many
TGCGCCAGCAGCTTGGGGAGGGAAGCCTACAATGAGCAGTTCTTC | CASSLGREAYNEQFF | 15 | TRBJ2-1 | . | TRBV5-1 | many
TGTGCCATCAGGTGCCGGGAGAGCACAGATACGCAGTATTTT | CAIRCRESTDTQYF | 14 | TRBJ2-3 | . | TRBV10-3 | .
TGTGCCAGCAGCTTACTTATAAGAGGGGGGCGGAATGAGCAGTTCTTC | CASSLLIRGGRNEQFF | 16 | TRBJ2-1 | . | TRBV5-6 | many